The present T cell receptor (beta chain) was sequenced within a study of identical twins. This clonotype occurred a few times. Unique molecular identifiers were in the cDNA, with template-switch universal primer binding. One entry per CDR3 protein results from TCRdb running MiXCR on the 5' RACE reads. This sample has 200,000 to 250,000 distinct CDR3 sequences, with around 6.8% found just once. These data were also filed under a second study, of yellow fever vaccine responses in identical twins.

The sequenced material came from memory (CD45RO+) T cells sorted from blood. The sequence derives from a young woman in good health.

The CDR3 protein is CSARGEGEKLFF. Here the CDR3 DNA reads TGCAGTGCTAGGGGGGAAGGGGAAAAACTGTTTTTT. The gene calls are TRBV20-1 and TRBJ1-4; D is possibly TRBD1 (5 bases). The CDR3 runs to 12 residues. CDR1 and CDR2 from the germline V gene are DFQATT and SNEGSKA (reference sequence). V lost 3 bases to trimming and J lost 8 bases, with 10 bases between them.